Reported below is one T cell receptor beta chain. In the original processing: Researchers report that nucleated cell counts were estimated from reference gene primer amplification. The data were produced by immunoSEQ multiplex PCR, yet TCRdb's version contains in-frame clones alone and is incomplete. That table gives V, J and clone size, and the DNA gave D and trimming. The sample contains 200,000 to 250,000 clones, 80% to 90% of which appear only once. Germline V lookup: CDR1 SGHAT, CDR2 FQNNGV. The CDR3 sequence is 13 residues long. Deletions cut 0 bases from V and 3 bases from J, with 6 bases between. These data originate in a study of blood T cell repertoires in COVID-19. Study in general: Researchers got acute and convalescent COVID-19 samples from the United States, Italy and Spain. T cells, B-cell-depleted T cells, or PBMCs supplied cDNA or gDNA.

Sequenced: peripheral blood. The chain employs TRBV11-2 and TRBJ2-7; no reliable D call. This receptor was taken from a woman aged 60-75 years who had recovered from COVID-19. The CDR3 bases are TGTGCCAGCAGCTTAGAGGCGGACTACGAGCAGTACTTC. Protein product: CASSLEADYEQYF. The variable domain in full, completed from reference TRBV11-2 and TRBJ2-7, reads EAGVAQSPRYKIIEKRQSVAFWCNPISGHATLYWYQQILGQGPKLLIQFQNNGVVDDSQLPKDRFSAERLKGVDSTLKIQPAKLEDSAVYLCASSLEADYEQYFGPGTRLTVT.